This TCR beta chain stems from a study of T-cell memory formation after mild COVID-19. For the study at large: Across donors, TCR clusters were largely donor specific.

TCR alpha and TCR beta cDNA libraries carrying sample barcodes and UMIs came from 5'RACE with constant-segment primers. TCRdb itself ran the 5' RACE reads through MiXCR, one entry per CDR3 protein. The sample consists of hundreds of thousands of distinct CDR3 sequences, less than 20% of them appearing once. Looked up from germline, CDR1 is MNHEY and CDR2 is SVGEGT. Trimming took off 6 bases at V and 2 bases at J, with 6 bases between the two ends. This CDR3 is built from 12 residues. In regard to this clonotype: The antigen is not known.

Findings of the study overall: Clones contracting over day 15 to 85 were CD4/CD8 balanced, with later expanders leaning CD4+. The SARS-CoV-2 specificity of second-wave clones reaching peak at day 37 remained unverified.

The chain is built from TRBV6-2 or TRBV6-3 and TRBJ2-3; D ambiguous. Material for sequencing was PBMCs or a T cell subset sorted from them (not recorded which). The source of this sequence is an adult woman who had mild COVID-19 (a few samples of this study predate the infection). Cell type and time point are not known. CDR3 sequence (DNA): TGTGCCAGCAGCCATCTCACAGATACGCAGTATTTT. Translated, it gives CASSHLTDTQYF.